This record concerns one TCR beta chain sequence. No antigen is known for it. The data belong to a study of T cell repertoires in cytomegalovirus infection. Study background: Public TCR beta signatures marked donors with CMV infection and the matching HLA. General study points: HLA-C-restricted CMV-specific TCR beta clonotypes were dominant in the ex vivo response.

MiXCR, run by TCRdb on the reads, gives a single entry per CDR3 protein. This table has about 530,000 distinct CDR3 sequences, around a quarter appearing once. Per germline, CDR1 LNHDA and CDR2 SQIVND (reference sequence). CDR3 length equals 16 residues. The trim removed 4 bases at V and 2 bases at J, leaving 6 bases unmatched. The chain joins TRBV19 to TRBJ2-5; TRBD2 matches 11 bases. The source of this sequence is a human donor in good health (CMV status not recorded). Some clones in this sample may be carry-over from other donors' samples. The sequenced material came from PBMCs. This CDR3 reads CASSNWRLAGQETQYF. CDR3 bases: TGTGCCAGTAGTAACTGGAGACTAGCGGGGCAAGAGACCCAGTACTTC.